The 8 T cell receptor beta chains below come from one sample, sequenced in a study of blood T cell repertoires in COVID-19. Sequencing used immunoSEQ multiplex PCR; TCRdb keeps in-frame clones, though not all of them. The sample holds tens of thousands of clones, 86% seen once. Sequencing used peripheral blood. The receptors were gathered from a human donor in a cohort sampled during active COVID-19.

This chain joins TRBV7-9 and TRBJ2-4; 12 bases map to TRBD1. The CDR3 extends over 19 amino acids. In germline, CDR1 is SEHNR, CDR2 FQNEAQ (reference sequence). The trim removed 4 bases at V and 0 bases at J, leaving 10 bases unmatched. CDR3 coding DNA: TGTGCCAGCAGCTCAGGCCGGGACAGGGGGCCTATAGCCAAAAACATTCAGTACTTC. Its translation is CASSSGRDRGPIAKNIQYF.

The chain is built from TRBV28 and TRBJ2-1; D is unclear. V lost 2 bases to trimming and J lost 3 bases, with 8 bases between them. The CDR3 runs 14 residues. Germline V lookup: CDR1 MDHEN, CDR2 SYDVKM. CDR3 in DNA: TGTGCCAGCAGTTTACGTAGCAGCTACAATGAGCAGTTCTTC. Amino acids: CASSLRSSYNEQFF.

CDR3: CASSQLGSTEAFF. The CDR3 region has the DNA TGCGCCAGCAGCCAGTTAGGGAGTACTGAAGCTTTCTTT. V is TRBV4-3 and J is TRBJ1-1, with D unresolved. The CDR3 totals 13 residues. Germline CDR1 reads LGHNA; CDR2 reads YSLEER. V was trimmed by 3 bases and J by 5 bases, leaving 10 bases between them.

This sequence joins TRBV28 and TRBJ2-7; TRBD2 aligns across 7 bases. The germline gives CDR1 MDHEN, CDR2 SYDVKM. The CDR3 is 13 amino acids. V dropped 8 bases and J dropped 1; count of bases not matched to a gene: 5. CDR3 nucleotide sequence: TGTGCCAGCGGGAGGGGCAGATCCTACGAGCAGTACTTC. This gives the protein CASGRGRSYEQYF.

The rearrangement uses TRBV6-5 and TRBJ2-3; 9 positions match TRBD1. This CDR3 region has 16 residues. The germline gives CDR1 MNHEY, CDR2 SVGAGI. Unmatched junction bases numbered 8, after V lost 4 bases and J lost 3 bases. The CDR3 here is CASSSGQGPDTDTQYF. The CDR3 DNA follows: TGTGCCAGCAGTTCGGGACAGGGTCCTGATACAGATACGCAGTATTTT.

The CDR3 DNA reads TGTGCCAGCAGTCTCGAGAGCGGGGGGGCCGGTGAGCAGTTCTTC. It is translated as CASSLESGGAGEQFF. V usage is TRBV6-2 or TRBV6-3 and J usage is TRBJ2-1, with 10 bases aligning to TRBD2. CDR3 length equals 15 residues. V dropped 5 bases and J dropped 9; count of bases not matched to a gene: 10. Germline lookup yields CDR1 MNHEY and CDR2 SVGEGT.

The chain uses TRBV14 and TRBJ2-1; 8 bases are a match to TRBD2. The germline CDR1 and CDR2 sequences are SGHDN and FVKESK. The CDR3 is 17 residues long. V was pared by 2 bases and J by 0 bases, with 6 bases of the junction left unmatched. As DNA, the CDR3 is TGTGCCAGCAGCCAACGTGTACTAGCGGACTCCTACAATGAGCAGTTCTTC. Protein sequence: CASSQRVLADSYNEQFF. The entire variable domain, with the rest obtained from reference TRBV14 and TRBJ2-1, is as follows: EAGVTQFPSHSVIEKGQTVTLRCDPISGHDNLYWYRRVMGKEIKFLLHFVKESKQDESGMPNNRFLAERTGGTYSTLKVQPAELEDSGVYFCASSQRVLADSYNEQFFGPGTRLTVL.

The chain has TRBV10-1 and TRBJ2-3, with no clear D. Germline CDR1 and CDR2: WNHNN and SYGVQD (reference sequence). Deletions cut 5 bases from V and 0 bases from J, with 3 bases between. The CDR3 length is 12 residues. The CDR3 spells CASSTSTDTQYF. The DNA for the CDR3 is TGCGCCAGCAGTACTAGCACAGATACGCAGTATTTT.